These 4 T cell receptor beta chains share one sample of origin, sequenced in a study of cytomegalovirus exposure and HLA in healthy donors. The PCR had 60 Vbeta and 13 Jbeta primers. The method was immunoSEQ multiplex PCR; TCRdb's version includes in-frame clones alone and lacks a portion of them. The table includes 170,000 or so clones, around 80% detected once. Sequences were obtained from PBMCs. Receptors were obtained from a man aged 40-49 years in good health and CMV-seronegative.

The chain combines TRBV18 with TRBJ1-1, with 9 bases fitting TRBD1. CDR1 is KGHSH and CDR2 is LQKENI in the germline V gene. The V gene end was trimmed by 3 bases and the J gene end by 1 base; junction bases not matched to a gene: 3. CDR3 length: 15 residues. The CDR3 bases are TGTGCCAGCTCACCGATGACAGGGGGGAACACTGAAGCTTTCTTT. This codes for CASSPMTGGNTEAFF.

The CDR3 is CASSYSGQPYEQYF. The CDR3 DNA sequence: TGTGCCAGCAGTTACTCGGGACAGCCCTACGAGCAGTACTTC. The J gene is TRBJ2-7, the V gene TRBV6-5; 7 nucleotides match TRBD1. Germline assignment: CDR1 MNHEY and CDR2 SVGAGI. V shed 0 bases, J shed 2 bases, and the junction held 1 base outside the gene matches. The CDR3 contains 14 residues.

The chain combines TRBV7-9 with TRBJ1-1; D unresolved. CDR3 size: 14 residues. V was trimmed by 3 bases and J by 4 bases, leaving 12 bases between them. Looked up from germline, CDR1 is SEHNR and CDR2 is FQNEAQ (reference sequence). The CDR3, as DNA: TGTGCCAGCAGCTTTTCACGGGAGGGCACTGAAGCTTTCTTT. This codes for CASSFSREGTEAFF. The full variable domain, its missing parts supplied by reference TRBV7-9 and TRBJ1-1, is DTGVSQNPRHKITKRGQNVTFRCDPISEHNRLYWYRQTLGQGPEFLTYFQNEAQLEKSRLLSDRFSAERPKGSFSTLEIQRTEQGDSAMYLCASSFSREGTEAFFGQGTRLTVV.

The chain links TRBV5-4 to TRBJ1-2; 7 nucleotides agree with TRBD1. Unmatched junction bases numbered 7, after V lost 4 bases and J lost 7 bases. There are 13 residues in the CDR3. From germline, CDR1 is SGHNT and CDR2 YYREEE (reference sequence). CDR3: CASSPDRVIGYTF. The CDR3 DNA sequence: TGTGCCAGCAGCCCCGACAGGGTAATTGGCTACACCTTC. Together with reference TRBV5-4 and TRBJ1-2, the CDR3 gives the full variable domain: ETGVTQSPTHLIKTRGQQVTLRCSSQSGHNTVSWYQQALGQGPQFIFQYYREEENGRGNFPPRFSGLQFPNYSSELNVNALELDDSALYLCASSPDRVIGYTFGSGTRLTVV.